This TCR beta chain was documented in a study of human T cells and chemical hapten exposure. In its sample, this clonotype was seen a few times. The time point here: pre-sensitization, week 0. Treatment in this sample: therapeutic diphenylcyclopropenone sensitization with weekly scalp DPC. The CDR3 spans 15 residues. V shed 2 bases and J shed 2 bases, with 7 bases lying between them. Germline CDR1 SGHVS, CDR2 FQNEAQ. TCRdb re-called the RACE reads with MiXCR, one entry per CDR3 protein. The table lists 180,000 or so distinct CDR3 sequences, around 30% of them singletons. This TCR was sampled from a woman aged 25 to 45 with alopecia areata. Some clones in this sample may be carry-over from other donors' samples. The sequencing here drew on whole blood, taken in connection with sensitization to the hapten diphenylcyclopropenone (DPC). The V gene is TRBV7-8, the J gene TRBJ2-6, with D perhaps matching TRBD2 (5 bases). The DNA for the CDR3 is TGTGCCAGCAGCTTAACCGGGGCTGGGGCCAACGTCCTGACTTTC. It is translated as CASSLTGAGANVLTF.